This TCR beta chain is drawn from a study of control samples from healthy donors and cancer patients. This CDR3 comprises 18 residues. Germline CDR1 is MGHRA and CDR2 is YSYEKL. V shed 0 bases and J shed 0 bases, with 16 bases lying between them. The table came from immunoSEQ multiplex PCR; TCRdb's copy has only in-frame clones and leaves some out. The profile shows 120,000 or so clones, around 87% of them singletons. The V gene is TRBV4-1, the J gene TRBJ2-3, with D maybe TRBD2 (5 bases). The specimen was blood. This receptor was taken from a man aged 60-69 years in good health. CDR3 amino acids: CASSQDGPPSGSTDTQYF. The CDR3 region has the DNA TGCGCCAGCAGCCAAGATGGCCCTCCGTCGGGGAGCACAGATACGCAGTATTTT.